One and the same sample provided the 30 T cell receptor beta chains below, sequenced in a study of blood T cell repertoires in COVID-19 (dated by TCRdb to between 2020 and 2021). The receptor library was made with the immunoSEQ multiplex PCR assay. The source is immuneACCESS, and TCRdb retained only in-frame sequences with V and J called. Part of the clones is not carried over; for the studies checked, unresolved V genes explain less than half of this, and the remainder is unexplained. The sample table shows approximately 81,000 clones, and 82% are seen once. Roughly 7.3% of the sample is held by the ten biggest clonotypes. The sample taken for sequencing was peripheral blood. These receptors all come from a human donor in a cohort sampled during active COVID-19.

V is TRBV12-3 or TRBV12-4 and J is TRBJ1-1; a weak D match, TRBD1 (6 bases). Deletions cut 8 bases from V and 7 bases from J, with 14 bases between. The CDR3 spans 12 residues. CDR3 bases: TGTGCCAGCCCCTGGGGGCTTGGTGAAGCTTTCTTT. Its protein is CASPWGLGEAFF.

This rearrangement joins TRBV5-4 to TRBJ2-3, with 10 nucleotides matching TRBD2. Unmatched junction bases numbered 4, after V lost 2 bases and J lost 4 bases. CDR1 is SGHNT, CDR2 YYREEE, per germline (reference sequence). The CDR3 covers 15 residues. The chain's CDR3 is CASSLAGGRPDTQYF. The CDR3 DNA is TGTGCCAGCAGCTTAGCGGGGGGGCGGCCAGATACGCAGTATTTT.

The CDR3 protein is CASSLLGRTYEQYF. DNA of the CDR3: TGTGCCAGTAGCCTCCTGGGCCGGACCTACGAGCAGTACTTC. V usage is TRBV19 and J usage is TRBJ2-7; no clear D gene. This CDR3 region has 14 residues. The germline gives CDR1 LNHDA, CDR2 SQIVND (reference sequence). The ends were cut back, 6 bases at V and 2 bases at J, with 14 bases in the middle.

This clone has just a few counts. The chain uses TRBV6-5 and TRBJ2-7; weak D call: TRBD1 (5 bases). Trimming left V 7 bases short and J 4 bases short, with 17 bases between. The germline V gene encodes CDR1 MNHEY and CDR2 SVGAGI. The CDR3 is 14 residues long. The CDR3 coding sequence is TGTGCCAGCACCACCCACGGCAGGGCGTACGAGCAGTACTTC. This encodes CASTTHGRAYEQYF.

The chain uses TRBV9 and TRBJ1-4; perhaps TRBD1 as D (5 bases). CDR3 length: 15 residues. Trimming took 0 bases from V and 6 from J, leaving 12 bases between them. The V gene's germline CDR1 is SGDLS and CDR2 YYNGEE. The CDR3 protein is CASSVVGQGYEKLFF. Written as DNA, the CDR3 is TGTGCCAGCAGCGTAGTGGGGCAGGGCTATGAAAAACTGTTTTTT.

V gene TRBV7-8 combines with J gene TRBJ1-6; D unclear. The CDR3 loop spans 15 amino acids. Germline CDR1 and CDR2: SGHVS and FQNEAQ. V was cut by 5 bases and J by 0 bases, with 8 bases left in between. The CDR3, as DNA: TGTGCCAGCAGCGTACAGAGCTCCTATAATTCACCCCTCCACTTT. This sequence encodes CASSVQSSYNSPLHF.

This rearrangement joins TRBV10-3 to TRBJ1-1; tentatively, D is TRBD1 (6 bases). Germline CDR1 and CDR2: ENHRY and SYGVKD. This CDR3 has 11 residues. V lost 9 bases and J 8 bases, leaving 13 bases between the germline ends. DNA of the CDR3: TGTGCCATAGGTGCCGGGACAGAAGCTTTCTTT. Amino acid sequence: CAIGAGTEAFF.

CDR3 region: CASSPSVGPINYGYTF. The CDR3 DNA reads TGTGCCAGTAGCCCTAGCGTCGGACCCATAAACTATGGCTACACCTTC. J is TRBJ1-2 and V is TRBV19; D gene uncertain. The CDR3 totals 16 residues. Trimming removed 6 bases from V and 2 bases from J, with 19 bases in between. The germline V gene encodes CDR1 LNHDA and CDR2 SQIVND (reference sequence).

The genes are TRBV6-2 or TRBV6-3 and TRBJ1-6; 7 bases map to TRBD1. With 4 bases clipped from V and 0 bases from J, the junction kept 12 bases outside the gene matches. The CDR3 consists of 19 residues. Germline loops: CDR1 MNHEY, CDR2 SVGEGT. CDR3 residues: CASSSPPGQLSSYNSPLHF. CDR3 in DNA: TGTGCCAGCAGTTCTCCGCCGGGACAGCTGAGCTCCTATAATTCACCCCTCCACTTT.

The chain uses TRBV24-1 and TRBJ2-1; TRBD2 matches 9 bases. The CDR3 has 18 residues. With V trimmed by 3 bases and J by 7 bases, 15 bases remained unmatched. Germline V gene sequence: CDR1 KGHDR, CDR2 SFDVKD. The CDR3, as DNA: TGTGCCACCAGTGATCCCCATGGGGGAGCGGGGGGTAGTAATGAGCAGTTCTTC. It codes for CATSDPHGGAGGSNEQFF.

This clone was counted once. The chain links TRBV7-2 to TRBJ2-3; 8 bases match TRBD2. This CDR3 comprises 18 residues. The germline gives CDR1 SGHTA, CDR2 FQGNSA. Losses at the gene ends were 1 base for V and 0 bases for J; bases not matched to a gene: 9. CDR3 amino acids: CASSLGVAGLSSTDTQYF. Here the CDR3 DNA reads TGTGCCAGCAGCTTAGGGGTAGCGGGGTTGTCTAGCACAGATACGCAGTATTTT.

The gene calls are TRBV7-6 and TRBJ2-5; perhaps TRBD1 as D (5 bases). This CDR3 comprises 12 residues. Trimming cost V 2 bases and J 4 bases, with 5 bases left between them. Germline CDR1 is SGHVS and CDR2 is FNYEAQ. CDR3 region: CASSLQGETQYF. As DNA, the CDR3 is TGTGCCAGCAGCTTACAGGGAGAGACCCAGTACTTC.

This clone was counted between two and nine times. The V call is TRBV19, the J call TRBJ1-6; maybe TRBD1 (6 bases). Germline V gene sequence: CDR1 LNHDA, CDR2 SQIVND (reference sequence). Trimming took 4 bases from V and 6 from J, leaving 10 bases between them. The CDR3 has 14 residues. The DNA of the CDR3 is TGTGCCAGTAGTAAGACAGGAATTAATTCACCCCTCCACTTT. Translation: CASSKTGINSPLHF.

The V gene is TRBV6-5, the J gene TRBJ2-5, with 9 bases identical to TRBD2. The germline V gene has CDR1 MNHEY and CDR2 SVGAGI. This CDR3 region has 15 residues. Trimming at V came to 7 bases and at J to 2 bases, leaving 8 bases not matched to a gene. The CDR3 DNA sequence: TGTGCCAGCACCGCTAGCGGGGTACTACAAGAGACCCAGTACTTC. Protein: CASTASGVLQETQYF.

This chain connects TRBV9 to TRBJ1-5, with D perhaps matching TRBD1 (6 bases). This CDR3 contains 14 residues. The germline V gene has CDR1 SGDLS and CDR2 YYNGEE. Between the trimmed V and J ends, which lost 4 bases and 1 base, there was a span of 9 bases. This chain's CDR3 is CASSFGQSNQPQHF. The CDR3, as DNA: TGTGCCAGCAGCTTCGGACAGAGCAATCAGCCCCAGCATTTT. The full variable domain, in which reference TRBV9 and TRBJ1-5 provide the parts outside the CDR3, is DSGVTQTPKHLITATGQRVTLRCSPRSGDLSVYWYQQSLDQGLQFLIQYYNGEERAKGNILERFSAQQFPDLHSELNLSSLELGDSALYFCASSFGQSNQPQHFGDGTRLSIL.

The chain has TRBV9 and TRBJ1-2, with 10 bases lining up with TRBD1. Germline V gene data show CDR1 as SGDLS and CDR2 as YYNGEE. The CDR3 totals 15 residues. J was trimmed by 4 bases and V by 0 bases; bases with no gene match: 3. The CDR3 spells CASSVGDRGSYGYTF. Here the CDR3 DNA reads TGTGCCAGCAGCGTAGGGGACAGGGGTAGCTATGGCTACACCTTC.

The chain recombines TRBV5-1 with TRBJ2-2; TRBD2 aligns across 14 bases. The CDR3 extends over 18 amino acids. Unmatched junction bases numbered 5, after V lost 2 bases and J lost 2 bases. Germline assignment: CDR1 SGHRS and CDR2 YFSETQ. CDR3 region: CASSLGGTSGGNTGELFF. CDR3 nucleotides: TGCGCCAGCAGCTTAGGCGGGACTAGCGGGGGTAACACCGGGGAGCTGTTTTTT.

CDR3 loop: CASSATGDEQYF. CDR3 sequence (DNA): TGTGCCAGCAGCGCGACAGGGGACGAGCAGTACTTC. J is TRBJ2-7 and V is TRBV7-9, with 8 positions matching TRBD1. Germline V gene lookup returns CDR1 SEHNR and CDR2 FQNEAQ (reference sequence). Germline trimming cut 5 bases from V and 5 bases from J; bases unmatched to any gene: 2. CDR3 length equals 12 residues.

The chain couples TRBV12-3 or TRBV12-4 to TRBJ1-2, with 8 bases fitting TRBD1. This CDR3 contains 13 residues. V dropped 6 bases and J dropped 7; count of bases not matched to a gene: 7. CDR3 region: CASSRQGISGYTF. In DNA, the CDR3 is TGTGCCAGCAGCAGACAGGGGATAAGTGGCTACACCTTC.

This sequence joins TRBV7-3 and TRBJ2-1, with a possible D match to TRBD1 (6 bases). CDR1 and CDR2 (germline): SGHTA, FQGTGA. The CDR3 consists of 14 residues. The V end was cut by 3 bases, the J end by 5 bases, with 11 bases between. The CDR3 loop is CASSFRDTNNEQFF. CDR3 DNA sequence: TGTGCCAGCAGCTTCCGGGACACTAACAATGAGCAGTTCTTC.

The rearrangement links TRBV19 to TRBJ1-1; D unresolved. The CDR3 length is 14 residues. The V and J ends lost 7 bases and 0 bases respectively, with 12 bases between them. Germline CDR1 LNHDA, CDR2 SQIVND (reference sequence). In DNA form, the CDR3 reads TGTGCCAGTACCTTGACACCGATGAACACTGAAGCTTTCTTT. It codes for CASTLTPMNTEAFF.

The CDR3 coding sequence is TGTGCCAGCAGCAAAGCTCCGGGCCGTGAGGGCTCCTACGAGCAGTACTTC. Its translation: CASSKAPGREGSYEQYF. The chain joins TRBV21-1 to TRBJ2-7; the table's D call, TRBD2, has no DNA check behind it. TRBV21-1 is given as a pseudogene. The CDR3 contains 17 residues.

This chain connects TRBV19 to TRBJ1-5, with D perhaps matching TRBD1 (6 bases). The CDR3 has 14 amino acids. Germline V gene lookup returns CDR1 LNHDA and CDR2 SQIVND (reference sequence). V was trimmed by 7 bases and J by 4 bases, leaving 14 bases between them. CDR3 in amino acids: CASTEDSSNQPQHF. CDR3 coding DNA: TGTGCCAGTACCGAGGACAGTTCTAATCAGCCCCAGCATTTT.

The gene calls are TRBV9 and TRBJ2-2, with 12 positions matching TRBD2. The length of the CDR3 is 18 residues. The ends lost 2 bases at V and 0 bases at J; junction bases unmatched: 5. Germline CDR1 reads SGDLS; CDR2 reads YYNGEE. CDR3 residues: CASSVRLAGEANTGELFF. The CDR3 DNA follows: TGTGCCAGCAGCGTGCGACTAGCGGGAGAAGCGAACACCGGGGAGCTGTTTTTT.

The CDR3 loop is CASSLKHRVDYGYTF. The DNA of the CDR3 is TGTGCCAGCAGCTTGAAGCACAGGGTAGACTATGGCTACACCTTC. The genes are TRBV5-8 and TRBJ1-2, with D tentatively TRBD1 (6 bases). Germline values: CDR1 SGHTS, CDR2 YDEGEE. The length of the CDR3 is 15 residues. Trimming took off 1 base at V and 3 bases at J, with 13 bases between the two ends.

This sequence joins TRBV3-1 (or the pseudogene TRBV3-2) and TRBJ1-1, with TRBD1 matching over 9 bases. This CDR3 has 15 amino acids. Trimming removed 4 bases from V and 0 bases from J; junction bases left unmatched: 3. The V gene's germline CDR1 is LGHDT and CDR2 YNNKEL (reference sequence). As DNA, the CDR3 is TGTGCCAGCAGCCCGACAGGGGGAATGAACACTGAAGCTTTCTTT. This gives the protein CASSPTGGMNTEAFF.

Here the CDR3 reads CASSKISGNTEAFF. The CDR3 DNA sequence: TGTGCCAGCAGTAAGATTTCGGGGAACACTGAAGCTTTCTTT. This rearrangement joins TRBV6-5 to TRBJ1-1; D call uncertain. The CDR3 has 14 amino acids. V was shortened by 5 bases and J by 1 base, with 11 bases between the two germline ends. Germline assignment: CDR1 MNHEY and CDR2 SVGAGI.

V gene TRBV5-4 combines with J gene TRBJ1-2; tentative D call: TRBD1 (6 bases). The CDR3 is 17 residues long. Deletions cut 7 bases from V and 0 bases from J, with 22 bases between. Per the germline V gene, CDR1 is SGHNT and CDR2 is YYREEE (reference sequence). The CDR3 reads CASGGGSSRPANYGYTF. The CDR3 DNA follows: TGTGCCAGCGGGGGGGGCAGCTCCCGGCCCGCTAACTATGGCTACACCTTC.

The DNA for the CDR3 is TGCAGTGCTGCGGAATCTGAAGCTTTCTTT. It translates to CSAAESEAFF. J is TRBJ1-1 and V is TRBV20-1; D remains unclear. The germline gives CDR1 DFQATT, CDR2 SNEGSKA (reference sequence). This CDR3 has 10 amino acids. V was pared by 5 bases and J by 6 bases, with 7 bases between.

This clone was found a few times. Here the CDR3 reads CATGEQGAYEQYF. DNA for the CDR3: TGTGCCACCGGAGAACAGGGGGCGTACGAGCAGTACTTC. The V gene is TRBV10-3, the J gene TRBJ2-7; TRBD1 agrees at 9 bases. CDR3 size: 13 residues. Germline loops: CDR1 ENHRY, CDR2 SYGVKD. V lost 10 bases to trimming and J lost 4 bases; unmatched junction nucleotides: 8.